These T cell receptor beta chains were read from a single sample in a study of cytomegalovirus exposure and HLA in healthy donors. The assay was immunoSEQ multiplex PCR, and TCRdb's table has in-frame clones only and misses some. The table shows around 200,000 clones, with 80% to 90% occurring only once. Sample: PBMCs. These receptors came from a woman in her twenties or thirties in good health and CMV-seronegative. The CDR3 runs from the conserved cysteine through the conserved F or W. The order of the fields is D gene, clone size, J gene, V gene, CDR3 protein, CDR3 DNA. The D gene is left open where the match is weak. Clone size is stated in some rows and not others, as once, few, many or a class when expanded.

d_call: TRBD1; clone_size: NA; j_call: TRBJ1-1; v_call: TRBV29-1; cdr3_aa: CSASGQGFEAFF; cdr3_nt: TGCAGCGCCTCGGGACAGGGGTTTGAAGCTTTCTTT
d_call: TRBD2; clone_size: NA; j_call: TRBJ2-1; v_call: TRBV29-1; cdr3_aa: CSARLAGGPYNEQFF; cdr3_nt: TGCAGCGCTCGACTAGCGGGAGGTCCCTACAATGAGCAGTTCTTC
d_call: TRBD1; clone_size: NA; j_call: TRBJ2-2; v_call: TRBV7-8; cdr3_aa: CASSPITGGLPTGELFF; cdr3_nt: TGTGCCAGCAGCCCTATAACAGGGGGCCTCCCGACCGGGGAGCTGTTTTTT
d_call: TRBD2; clone_size: NA; j_call: TRBJ2-1; v_call: TRBV5-4; cdr3_aa: CASSLEVAGGYEQFF; cdr3_nt: TGTGCCAGCAGCTTGGAGGTAGCGGGAGGCTATGAGCAGTTCTTC
d_call: NA; clone_size: NA; j_call: TRBJ1-3; v_call: TRBV18; cdr3_aa: CASDPGSGSSGNTIYF; cdr3_nt: TGTGCCAGCGACCCCGGGTCTGGAAGCTCTGGAAACACCATATATTTT
d_call: NA; clone_size: NA; j_call: TRBJ2-5; v_call: TRBV7-9; cdr3_aa: CASSLAWRQTQYF; cdr3_nt: TGTGCCAGCAGCTTAGCCTGGAGACAGACCCAGTACTTC
d_call: TRBD1; clone_size: NA; j_call: TRBJ1-4; v_call: TRBV30; cdr3_aa: CAWSRGGEGEKLFF; cdr3_nt: TGTGCCTGGAGCCGAGGGGGCGAGGGTGAAAAACTGTTTTTT
d_call: NA; clone_size: NA; j_call: TRBJ2-7; v_call: TRBV7-9; cdr3_aa: CASSPGVAGQNSYEQYF; cdr3_nt: TGTGCCAGCAGCCCCGGGGTAGCGGGACAGAACTCCTACGAGCAGTACTTC
d_call: TRBD1; clone_size: NA; j_call: TRBJ1-4; v_call: TRBV4-1; cdr3_aa: CASSQLAGTVNEKLFF; cdr3_nt: TGCGCCAGCAGCCAGCTTGCCGGGACAGTTAATGAAAAACTGTTTTTT
d_call: NA; clone_size: NA; j_call: TRBJ2-7; v_call: TRBV6-5; cdr3_aa: CASRRGHSSYEQYF; cdr3_nt: TGTGCCAGCAGACGCGGACACAGCTCCTACGAGCAGTACTTC
d_call: TRBD1; clone_size: few; j_call: TRBJ1-1; v_call: TRBV10-3; cdr3_aa: CAISESRGQGEAFF; cdr3_nt: TGTGCCATCAGTGAGTCGAGGGGGCAGGGTGAAGCTTTCTTT
d_call: NA; clone_size: NA; j_call: TRBJ1-1; v_call: TRBV29-1; cdr3_aa: CSVKEGGNTEAFF; cdr3_nt: TGCAGCGTTAAGGAAGGGGGGAACACTGAAGCTTTCTTT
d_call: NA; clone_size: NA; j_call: TRBJ1-5; v_call: TRBV28; cdr3_aa: CASSSRYSNQPQHF; cdr3_nt: TGTGCCAGCAGTTCCCGGTATAGCAATCAGCCCCAGCATTTT
d_call: TRBD2; clone_size: NA; j_call: TRBJ2-1; v_call: TRBV9; cdr3_aa: CASSARDYLLEQFF; cdr3_nt: TGTGCCAGCAGCGCCCGGGACTACCTTTTAGAGCAGTTCTTC
d_call: NA; clone_size: NA; j_call: TRBJ1-1; v_call: TRBV4-1; cdr3_aa: CASSPDLRNTEAFF; cdr3_nt: TGCGCCAGCAGCCCGGACTTACGGAACACTGAAGCTTTCTTT
d_call: NA; clone_size: NA; j_call: TRBJ1-2; v_call: TRBV9; cdr3_aa: CASSVGTGPYGYTF; cdr3_nt: TGTGCCAGCAGCGTAGGAACAGGGCCTTATGGCTACACCTTC
d_call: NA; clone_size: few; j_call: TRBJ1-1; v_call: TRBV2; cdr3_aa: CASSTGGGDTEAFF; cdr3_nt: TGTGCCAGCAGTACTGGAGGAGGGGACACTGAAGCTTTCTTT
d_call: NA; clone_size: NA; j_call: TRBJ2-1; v_call: TRBV2; cdr3_aa: CASRRELSYNEQFF; cdr3_nt: TGTGCCAGCCGTCGGGAGCTCTCCTACAATGAGCAGTTCTTC
d_call: NA; clone_size: NA; j_call: TRBJ2-5; v_call: TRBV2; cdr3_aa: CASAGLETQYF; cdr3_nt: TGTGCCAGCGCAGGGTTAGAGACCCAGTACTTC
d_call: NA; clone_size: NA; j_call: TRBJ1-6; v_call: TRBV7-9; cdr3_aa: CASSSIGVRSPLHF; cdr3_nt: TGTGCCAGCAGCTCAATCGGGGTGAGGTCACCCCTCCACTTT
d_call: NA; clone_size: NA; j_call: TRBJ2-7; v_call: TRBV6-5; cdr3_aa: CASSTPNRAPYEQYF; cdr3_nt: TGTGCCAGCAGTACTCCAAACAGGGCTCCCTACGAGCAGTACTTC
d_call: NA; clone_size: few; j_call: TRBJ2-5; v_call: TRBV7-6; cdr3_aa: CASSPYQETQYF; cdr3_nt: TGTGCCAGCAGCCCGTACCAAGAGACCCAGTACTTC
d_call: NA; clone_size: NA; j_call: TRBJ1-5; v_call: TRBV28; cdr3_aa: CASSPGDQPQHF; cdr3_nt: TGTGCCAGCAGTCCGGGGGATCAGCCCCAGCATTTT
d_call: NA; clone_size: NA; j_call: TRBJ1-1; v_call: TRBV7-6; cdr3_aa: CASSLIDTNTEAFF; cdr3_nt: TGTGCCAGCAGCTTGATCGACACCAACACTGAAGCTTTCTTT
d_call: NA; clone_size: NA; j_call: TRBJ2-2; v_call: TRBV5-1; cdr3_aa: CASSLDWGQTGELFF; cdr3_nt: TGCGCCAGCAGCTTGGATTGGGGGCAAACCGGGGAGCTGTTTTTT
d_call: TRBD2; clone_size: NA; j_call: TRBJ2-7; v_call: TRBV19; cdr3_aa: CASSIGTSGREQYF; cdr3_nt: TGTGCCAGTAGTATAGGGACTAGCGGGCGCGAGCAGTACTTC
d_call: NA; clone_size: NA; j_call: TRBJ2-2; v_call: TRBV19; cdr3_aa: CASSWGPNTGELFF; cdr3_nt: TGTGCCAGTAGTTGGGGCCCGAACACCGGGGAGCTGTTTTTT
d_call: NA; clone_size: NA; j_call: TRBJ2-7; v_call: TRBV27; cdr3_aa: CASSLYSGSPYEQYF; cdr3_nt: TGTGCCAGCAGTTTATACAGTGGCAGCCCGTACGAGCAGTACTTC
d_call: TRBD2; clone_size: NA; j_call: TRBJ2-2; v_call: TRBV5-1; cdr3_aa: CASGVTGTTNTGELFF; cdr3_nt: TGCGCCAGCGGAGTCACGGGGACTACGAACACCGGGGAGCTGTTTTTT
d_call: NA; clone_size: NA; j_call: TRBJ2-6; v_call: TRBV2; cdr3_aa: CASSERSSGANVLTF; cdr3_nt: TGTGCCAGCAGTGAGAGGTCCTCTGGGGCCAACGTCCTGACTTTC
d_call: TRBD2; clone_size: NA; j_call: TRBJ2-5; v_call: TRBV5-6; cdr3_aa: CASSSAGTSGWDQETQYF; cdr3_nt: TGTGCCAGCAGCTCAGCCGGGACTAGCGGGTGGGACCAAGAGACCCAGTACTTC
d_call: TRBD1; clone_size: NA; j_call: TRBJ2-7; v_call: TRBV6-1; cdr3_aa: CASLHRTGGYEQYF; cdr3_nt: TGTGCCAGCTTGCACCGGACAGGGGGCTACGAGCAGTACTTC
d_call: NA; clone_size: NA; j_call: TRBJ2-2; v_call: TRBV7-9; cdr3_aa: CSSRGGRKNTGELFF; cdr3_nt: TGTTCCAGCAGGGGCGGGCGGAAGAACACCGGGGAGCTGTTTTTT
d_call: NA; clone_size: NA; j_call: TRBJ2-3; v_call: TRBV7-2; cdr3_aa: CASSLARSSTDTQYF; cdr3_nt: TGTGCCAGCAGCTTAGCGAGGTCCAGCACAGATACGCAGTATTTT
d_call: TRBD1; clone_size: NA; j_call: TRBJ1-2; v_call: TRBV19; cdr3_aa: CASRLTGARGYGYTF; cdr3_nt: TGTGCCAGTAGGCTGACAGGGGCGCGGGGTTATGGCTACACCTTC
d_call: TRBD1; clone_size: NA; j_call: TRBJ1-5; v_call: TRBV5-1; cdr3_aa: CASSSGTGGNQPQHF; cdr3_nt: TGCGCCAGCAGTTCCGGGACAGGGGGCAATCAGCCCCAGCATTTT
d_call: NA; clone_size: NA; j_call: TRBJ1-1; v_call: TRBV29-1; cdr3_aa: CSVVSGYTEAFF; cdr3_nt: TGCAGCGTTGTGTCAGGTTACACTGAAGCTTTCTTT
d_call: NA; clone_size: NA; j_call: TRBJ2-2; v_call: TRBV18; cdr3_aa: CASSPPSGTGELFF; cdr3_nt: TGTGCCAGCTCACCACCTAGCGGCACCGGGGAGCTGTTTTTT
d_call: NA; clone_size: NA; j_call: TRBJ1-5; v_call: TRBV21-1; cdr3_aa: CASSKAFRGYGNQPQHF; cdr3_nt: TGTGCCAGCAGCAAAGCTTTCAGGGGCTACGGCAATCAGCCCCAGCATTTT
d_call: NA; clone_size: NA; j_call: TRBJ2-5; v_call: TRBV5-4; cdr3_aa: CASSLGGVGRQETQYF; cdr3_nt: TGTGCCAGCAGCTTGGGCGGGGTGGGCCGCCAAGAGACCCAGTACTTC
d_call: NA; clone_size: NA; j_call: TRBJ2-7; v_call: TRBV7-6; cdr3_aa: CASSLSGGGEQYF; cdr3_nt: TGTGCCAGCAGCCTTAGCGGAGGAGGCGAGCAGTACTTC